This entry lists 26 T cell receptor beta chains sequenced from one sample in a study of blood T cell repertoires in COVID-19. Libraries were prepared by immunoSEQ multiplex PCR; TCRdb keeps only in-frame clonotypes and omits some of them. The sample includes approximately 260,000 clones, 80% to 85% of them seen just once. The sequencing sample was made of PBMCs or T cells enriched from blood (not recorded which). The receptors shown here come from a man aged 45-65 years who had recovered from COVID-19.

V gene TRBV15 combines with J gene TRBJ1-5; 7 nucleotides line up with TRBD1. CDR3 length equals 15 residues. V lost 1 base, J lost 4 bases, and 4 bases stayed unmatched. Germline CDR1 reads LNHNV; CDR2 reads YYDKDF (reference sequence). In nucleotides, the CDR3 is TGTGCCACCAGCAGAGCCGGGACAGCGAATCAGCCCCAGCATTTT. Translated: CATSRAGTANQPQHF.

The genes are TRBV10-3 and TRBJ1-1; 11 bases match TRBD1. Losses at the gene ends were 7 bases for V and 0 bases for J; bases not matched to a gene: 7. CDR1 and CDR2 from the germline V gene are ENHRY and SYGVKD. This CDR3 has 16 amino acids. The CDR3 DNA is TGTGCCATCACGTCGGACAGGGGGCTTTTGAACACTGAAGCTTTCTTT. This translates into CAITSDRGLLNTEAFF.

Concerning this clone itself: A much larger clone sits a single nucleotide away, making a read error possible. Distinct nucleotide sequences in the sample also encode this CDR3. The CDR3 coding sequence is TGCGCCAGCAGCTTGGCAGGGAACACTGAAGCTTTCTTT. This codes for CASSLAGNTEAFF. The rearrangement links TRBV5-1 to TRBJ1-1; unclear D gene. The CDR3 is 13 residues long. V lost 0 bases and J 1 base, leaving 4 bases between the germline ends. The V gene's germline CDR1 is SGHRS and CDR2 YFSETQ.

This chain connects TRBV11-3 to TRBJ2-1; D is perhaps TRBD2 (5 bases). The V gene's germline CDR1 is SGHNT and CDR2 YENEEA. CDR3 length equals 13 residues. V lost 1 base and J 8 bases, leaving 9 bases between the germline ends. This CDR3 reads CASSLGGSDEQFF. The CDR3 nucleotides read TGTGCCAGCAGCTTAGGAGGGTCGGATGAGCAGTTCTTC.

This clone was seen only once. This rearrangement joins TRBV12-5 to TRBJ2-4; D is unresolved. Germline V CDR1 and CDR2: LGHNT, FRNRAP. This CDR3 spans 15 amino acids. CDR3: CASRLEALAKNIQYF. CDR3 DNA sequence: TGTGCCTCCCGCCTCGAGGCCTTAGCCAAAAACATTCAGTACTTC.

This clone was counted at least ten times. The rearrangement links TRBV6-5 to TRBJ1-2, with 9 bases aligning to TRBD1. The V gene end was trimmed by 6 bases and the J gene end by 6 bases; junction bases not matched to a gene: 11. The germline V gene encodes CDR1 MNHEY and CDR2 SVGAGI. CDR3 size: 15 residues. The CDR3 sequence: CASRTTTGGVHGYTF. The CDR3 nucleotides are TGTGCCAGCAGGACCACCACAGGGGGCGTTCATGGCTACACCTTC.

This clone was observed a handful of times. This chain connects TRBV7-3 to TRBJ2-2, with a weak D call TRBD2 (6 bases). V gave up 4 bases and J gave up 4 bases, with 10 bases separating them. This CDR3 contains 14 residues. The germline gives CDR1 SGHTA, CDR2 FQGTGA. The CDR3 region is CASSSFGGTGELFF. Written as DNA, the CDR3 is TGTGCCAGCAGCTCTTTCGGGGGCACCGGGGAGCTGTTTTTT.

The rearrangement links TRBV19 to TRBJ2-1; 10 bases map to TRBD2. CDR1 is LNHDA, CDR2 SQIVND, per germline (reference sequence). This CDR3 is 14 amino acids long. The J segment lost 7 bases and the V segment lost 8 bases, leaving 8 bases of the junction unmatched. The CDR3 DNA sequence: TGTGCCAGTTTACCTCCGGGACTAGCGAATGAGCAGTTCTTC. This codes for CASLPPGLANEQFF.

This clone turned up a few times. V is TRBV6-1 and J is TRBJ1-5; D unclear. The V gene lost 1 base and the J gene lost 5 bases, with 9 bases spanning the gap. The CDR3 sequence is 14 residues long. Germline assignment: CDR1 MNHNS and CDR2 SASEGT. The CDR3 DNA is TGTGCCAGCAGTGAAGTAGGAGGGTATCAGCCCCAGCATTTT. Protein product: CASSEVGGYQPQHF.

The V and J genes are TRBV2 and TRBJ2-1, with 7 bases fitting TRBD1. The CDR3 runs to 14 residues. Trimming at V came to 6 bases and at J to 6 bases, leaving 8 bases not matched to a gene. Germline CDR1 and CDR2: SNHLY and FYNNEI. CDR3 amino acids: CASRGTAPANEQFF. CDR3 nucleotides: TGTGCCAGCAGGGGGACAGCACCAGCCAATGAGCAGTTCTTC.

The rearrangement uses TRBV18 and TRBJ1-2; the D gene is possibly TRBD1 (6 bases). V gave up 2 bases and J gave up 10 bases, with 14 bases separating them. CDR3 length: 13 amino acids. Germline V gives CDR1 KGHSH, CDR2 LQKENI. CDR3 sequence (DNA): TGTGCCAGCTCACCAAGGGGAGACAGGCCCTACACCTTC. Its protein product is CASSPRGDRPYTF.

The CDR3 loop is CASSFGSNSYEQYF. The CDR3 DNA reads as TGTGCCAGTAGCTTCGGGAGCAACTCCTACGAGCAGTACTTC. The gene calls are TRBV19 and TRBJ2-7; TRBD2 is a possible D gene (6 bases). Germline CDR1 LNHDA, CDR2 SQIVND (reference sequence). CDR3 length equals 14 residues. Trimming shortened V by 6 bases and J by 0 bases, and 12 bases separated the two germline ends. The full variable domain, with the rest looked up from reference TRBV19 and TRBJ2-7, is DGGITQSPKYLFRKEGQNVTLSCEQNLNHDAMYWYRQDPGQGLRLIYYSQIVNDFQKGDIAEGYSVSREKKESFPLTVTSAQKNPTAFYLCASSFGSNSYEQYFGPGTRLTVT.

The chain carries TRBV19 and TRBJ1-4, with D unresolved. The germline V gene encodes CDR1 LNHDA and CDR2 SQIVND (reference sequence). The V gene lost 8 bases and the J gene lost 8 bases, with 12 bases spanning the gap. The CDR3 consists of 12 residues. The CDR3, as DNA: TGTGCCAGTTTGGAGTATCCGGAAAAACTGTTTTTT. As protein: CASLEYPEKLFF.

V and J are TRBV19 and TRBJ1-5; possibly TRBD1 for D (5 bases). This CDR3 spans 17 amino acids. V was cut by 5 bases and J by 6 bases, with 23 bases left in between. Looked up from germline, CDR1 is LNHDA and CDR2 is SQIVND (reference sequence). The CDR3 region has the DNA TGTGCCAGTAGTCCGAAGGAACGGCAGGGTGGCATTCAGCCCCAGCATTTT. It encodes CASSPKERQGGIQPQHF.

The DNA of the CDR3 is TGTGCCAGCAGCCCAGCGGGACAGGGAGGTTCACCCCTCCACTTT. Translation gives CASSPAGQGGSPLHF. V usage is TRBV9 and J usage is TRBJ1-6, with 9 positions matching TRBD1. This CDR3 is 15 amino acids long. The germline V gene encodes CDR1 SGDLS and CDR2 YYNGEE. The trim removed 4 bases at V and 9 bases at J, leaving 8 bases unmatched.

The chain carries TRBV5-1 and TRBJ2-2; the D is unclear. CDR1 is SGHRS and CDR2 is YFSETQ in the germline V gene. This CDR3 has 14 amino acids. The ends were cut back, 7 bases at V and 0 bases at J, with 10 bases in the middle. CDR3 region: CASHRSPNTGELFF. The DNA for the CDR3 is TGCGCCAGCCACCGCAGTCCGAACACCGGGGAGCTGTTTTTT.

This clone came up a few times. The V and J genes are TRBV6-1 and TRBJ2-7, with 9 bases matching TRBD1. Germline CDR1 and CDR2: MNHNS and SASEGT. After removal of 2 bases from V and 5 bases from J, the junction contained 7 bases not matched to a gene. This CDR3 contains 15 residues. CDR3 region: CASSETGGIYDEQYF. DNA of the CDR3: TGTGCCAGCAGTGAAACAGGGGGCATTTACGACGAGCAGTACTTC.

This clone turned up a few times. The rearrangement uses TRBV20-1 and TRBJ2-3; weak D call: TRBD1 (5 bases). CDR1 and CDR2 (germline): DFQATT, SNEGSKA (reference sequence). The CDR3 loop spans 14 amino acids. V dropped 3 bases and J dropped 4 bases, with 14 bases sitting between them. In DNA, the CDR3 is TGCAGTGCTAGTAGGGGCGCCGTCGCAGATACGCAGTATTTT. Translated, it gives CSASRGAVADTQYF.

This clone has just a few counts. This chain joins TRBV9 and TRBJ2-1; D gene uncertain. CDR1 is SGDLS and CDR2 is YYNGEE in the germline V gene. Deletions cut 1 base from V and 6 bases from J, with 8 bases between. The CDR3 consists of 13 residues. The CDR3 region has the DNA TGTGCCAGCAGCGTAAATCAGCGCAATGAGCAGTTCTTC. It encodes CASSVNQRNEQFF.

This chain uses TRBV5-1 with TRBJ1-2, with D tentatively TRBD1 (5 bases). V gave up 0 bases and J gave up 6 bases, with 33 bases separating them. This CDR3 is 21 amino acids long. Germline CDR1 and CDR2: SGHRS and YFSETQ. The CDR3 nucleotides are TGCGCCAGCAGCTTGGTACCAGGGCCTATCTCTTCGCGCGGTGTAAGGAATGGCTACACCTTC. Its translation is CASSLVPGPISSRGVRNGYTF.

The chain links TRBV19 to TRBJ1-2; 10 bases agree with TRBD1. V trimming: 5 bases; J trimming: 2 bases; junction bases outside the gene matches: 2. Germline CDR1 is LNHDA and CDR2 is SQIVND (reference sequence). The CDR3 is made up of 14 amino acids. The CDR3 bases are TGTGCCAGTAGTCGGGACAGGGGAAACTATGGCTACACCTTC. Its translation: CASSRDRGNYGYTF.

CDR3 residues: CASSNSGQRSSYNSPLHF. The CDR3 DNA sequence: TGTGCCAGTAGTAATTCGGGACAAAGGAGCTCCTATAATTCACCCCTCCACTTT. The chain carries TRBV19 and TRBJ1-6; D possibly corresponds to TRBD1 (6 bases). CDR3 length: 18 residues. CDR1 is LNHDA, CDR2 SQIVND, per germline (reference sequence). V was clipped by 4 bases and J by 0 bases, with 16 bases between them.

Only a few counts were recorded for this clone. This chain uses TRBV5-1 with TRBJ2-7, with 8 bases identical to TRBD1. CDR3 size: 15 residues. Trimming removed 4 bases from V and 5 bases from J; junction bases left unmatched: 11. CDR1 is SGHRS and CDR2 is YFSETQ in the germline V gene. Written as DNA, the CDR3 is TGCGCCAGCAGCAACCCTTACAGGGGGACCCACGAGCAGTACTTC. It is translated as CASSNPYRGTHEQYF.

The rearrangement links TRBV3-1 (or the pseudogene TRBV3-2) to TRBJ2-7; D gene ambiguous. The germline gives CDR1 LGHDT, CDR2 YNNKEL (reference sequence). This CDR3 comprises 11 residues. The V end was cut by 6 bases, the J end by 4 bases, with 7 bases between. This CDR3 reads CASSLRYEQYF. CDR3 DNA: TGTGCCAGCAGTCTTCGGTACGAGCAGTACTTC.

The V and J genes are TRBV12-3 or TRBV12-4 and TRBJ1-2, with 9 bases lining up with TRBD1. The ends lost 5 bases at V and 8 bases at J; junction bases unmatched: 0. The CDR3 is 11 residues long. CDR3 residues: CASSDRGGYTF. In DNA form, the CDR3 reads TGTGCCAGCAGTGACAGGGGGGGCTACACCTTC.

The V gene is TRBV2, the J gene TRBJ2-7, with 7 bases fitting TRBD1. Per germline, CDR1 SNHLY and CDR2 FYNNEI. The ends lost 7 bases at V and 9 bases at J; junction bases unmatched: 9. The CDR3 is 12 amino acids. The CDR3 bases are TGTGCCAGCATAGAACAGGGGAACGCGCAGTACTTC. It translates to CASIEQGNAQYF.